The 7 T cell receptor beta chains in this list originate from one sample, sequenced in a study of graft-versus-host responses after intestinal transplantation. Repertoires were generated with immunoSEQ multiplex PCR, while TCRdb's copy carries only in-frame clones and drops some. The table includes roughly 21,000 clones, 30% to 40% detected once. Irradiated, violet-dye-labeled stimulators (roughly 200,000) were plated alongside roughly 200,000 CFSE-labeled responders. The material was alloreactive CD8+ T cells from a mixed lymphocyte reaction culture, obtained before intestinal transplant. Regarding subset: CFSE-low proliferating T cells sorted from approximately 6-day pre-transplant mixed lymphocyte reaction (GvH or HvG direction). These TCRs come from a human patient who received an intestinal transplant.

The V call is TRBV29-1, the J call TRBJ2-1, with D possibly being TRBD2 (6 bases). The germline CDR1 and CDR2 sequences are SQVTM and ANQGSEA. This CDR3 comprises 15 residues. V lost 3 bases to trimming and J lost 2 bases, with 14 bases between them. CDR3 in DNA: TGCAGCGTTGAGTTAGGAGGAGGGCCCTACAATGAGCAGTTCTTC. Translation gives CSVELGGGPYNEQFF.

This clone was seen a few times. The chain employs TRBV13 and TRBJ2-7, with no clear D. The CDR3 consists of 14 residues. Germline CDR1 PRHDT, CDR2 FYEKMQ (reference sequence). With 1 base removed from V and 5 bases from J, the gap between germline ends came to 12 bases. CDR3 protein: CASSLAGGGNEQYF. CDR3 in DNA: TGTGCCAGCAGCTTAGCGGGCGGCGGCAACGAGCAGTACTTC.

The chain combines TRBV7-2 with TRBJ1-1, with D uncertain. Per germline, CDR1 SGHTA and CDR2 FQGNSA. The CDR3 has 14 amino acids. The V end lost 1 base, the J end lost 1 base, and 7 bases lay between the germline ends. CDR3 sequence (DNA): TGTGCCAGCAGCTTAGAAGCAAAGAACACTGAAGCTTTCTTT. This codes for CASSLEAKNTEAFF.

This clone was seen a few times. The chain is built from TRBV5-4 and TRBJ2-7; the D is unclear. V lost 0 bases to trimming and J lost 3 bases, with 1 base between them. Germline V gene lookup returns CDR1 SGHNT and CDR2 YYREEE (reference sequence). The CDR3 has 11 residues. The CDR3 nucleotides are TGTGCCAGCAGCTTGGACTACGAGCAGTACTTC. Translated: CASSLDYEQYF.

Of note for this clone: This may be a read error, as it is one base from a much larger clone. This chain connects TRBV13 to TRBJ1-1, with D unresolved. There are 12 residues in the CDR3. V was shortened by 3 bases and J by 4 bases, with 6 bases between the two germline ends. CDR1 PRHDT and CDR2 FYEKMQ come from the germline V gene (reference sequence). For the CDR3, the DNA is TGTGCCAGCAGCTTGGGCAGCACTGAAGCTTTCTTT. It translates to CASSLGSTEAFF.

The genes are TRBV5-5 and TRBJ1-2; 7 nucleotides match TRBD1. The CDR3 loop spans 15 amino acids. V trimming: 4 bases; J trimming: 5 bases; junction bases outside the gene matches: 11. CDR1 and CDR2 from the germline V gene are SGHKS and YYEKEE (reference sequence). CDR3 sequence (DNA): TGTGCCAGCAGCGAAAGGGACAGCGTTTGGTATGGCTACACCTTC. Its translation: CASSERDSVWYGYTF.

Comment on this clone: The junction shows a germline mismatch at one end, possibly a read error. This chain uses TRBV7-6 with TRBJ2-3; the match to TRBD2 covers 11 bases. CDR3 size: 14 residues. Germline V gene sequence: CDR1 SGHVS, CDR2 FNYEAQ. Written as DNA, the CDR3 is TGTGCCAGCAGCCTAGCGGGAGGCTCAGATACGCAGTATTTT. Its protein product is CASSLAGGSDTQYF.